These T cell receptor beta chains were read from a single sample in a study of early T cells in non-severe SARS-CoV-2 infection. TCRdb re-called the 5' RACE reads with MiXCR, one entry per CDR3 protein. The sample lists 40,000 to 55,000 distinct CDR3 sequences; around a quarter were seen once. The sample was whole blood, taken at baseline. These receptor sequences come from an adult who was a healthcare worker with PCR-confirmed SARS-CoV-2 infection or an uninfected control (not recorded which). Both conserved end residues are part of each CDR3. The D gene is left open where the match is weak. Clone size is given for some rows only: seen once, a few or many times, or a class if the clone is expanded.

>.|TRBJ2-7|15|TRBD1|TRBV7-9
TGTGCCAGCAGCGGAGCAGGGGGCACGAGGTACGAGCAGTACTTC
CASSGAGGTRYEQYF
>few|TRBJ2-2|14|.|TRBV12-3/TRBV12-4
TGTGCCAGCAGCCGCTCCCAGAACACCGGGGAGCTGTTTTTT
CASSRSQNTGELFF
>few|TRBJ2-7|14|.|TRBV7-8
TGTGCCAGCAGCAGGAGGGACGGAACCTACGAGCAGTACTTC
CASSRRDGTYEQYF
>few|TRBJ1-2|15|.|TRBV12-3/TRBV12-4
TGTGCCAGCAGTCAGGGCGGGAGATCGGTGTTCGGCTACACCTTC
CASSQGGRSVFGYTF
>.|TRBJ2-7|15|.|TRBV6-1
TGTGCCAGCACTCGAACGGACAGAGTCTCCTACGAGCAGTACTTC
CASTRTDRVSYEQYF
>.|TRBJ2-3|15|.|TRBV7-9
TGTGCCAGCAGCTTGTCGGGAACCAGCACAGATACGCAGTATTTT
CASSLSGTSTDTQYF
>.|TRBJ1-2|12|.|TRBV5-6
TGTGCCAGCAGCTCTGAATATTATGGCTACACCTTC
CASSSEYYGYTF
>.|TRBJ1-5|14|.|TRBV19
TGTGCCAGTACCAATCTGGGGTCTGGGCAGCCCCAGCATTTT
CASTNLGSGQPQHF
>.|TRBJ2-1|17|TRBD1|TRBV7-2
TGTGCCAGCAGCTTAACCGGGGGACAGGGGGTTTATGATGAGCAGTTCTTC
CASSLTGGQGVYDEQFF
>.|TRBJ2-1|16|TRBD1|TRBV11-2
TGTGCCAGCAGCCCTCTCTGGACAGGTTCCTACAATGAGCAGTTCTTC
CASSPLWTGSYNEQFF
>.|TRBJ1-4|15|.|TRBV5-5
TGTGCCAGCAGCTTGGGAAATCCAACTAATGAAAAACTGTTTTTT
CASSLGNPTNEKLFF
>few|TRBJ2-1|13|.|TRBV11-2
TGTGCCAGCAGCTTAGACTGGGACAATGAGCAGTTCTTC
CASSLDWDNEQFF
>few|TRBJ2-3|15|TRBD1|TRBV7-9
TGTGCCAGCAGCGCCCCGGGACAGGCCACAGATACGCAGTATTTT
CASSAPGQATDTQYF
>.|TRBJ2-3|14|.|TRBV11-3
TGTGCCAGCAGCCCCCCGGGGGCAGGAGATACGCAGTATTTT
CASSPPGAGDTQYF
>few|TRBJ1-5|14|TRBD1|TRBV5-5
TGTGCCAGCAGCGAGGACAGGGGGGGCCAGCCCCAGCATTTT
CASSEDRGGQPQHF
>.|TRBJ1-1|15|.|TRBV15
TGTGCCACCAGCACTGGGAGCCCAGGGAACACTGAAGCTTTCTTT
CATSTGSPGNTEAFF
>.|TRBJ1-2|12|.|TRBV20-1
TGCAGTGCTTCTAGGGGTAGGGATGGCTACACCTTC
CSASRGRDGYTF
>few|TRBJ2-3|15|TRBD1|TRBV11-1
TGTGCCAGCAGCTTAGGGACAGGGGACACAGATACGCAGTATTTT
CASSLGTGDTDTQYF
>medium-sized|TRBJ2-1|15|.|TRBV11-3
TGTGCCAGCAGCTTAGATGACAGACCATACAATGAGCAGTTCTTC
CASSLDDRPYNEQFF
>.|TRBJ1-2|15|.|TRBV7-9
TGTGCCAGCAGCTTAGGACTGAGAGAGCCCTATGGCTACACCTTC
CASSLGLREPYGYTF
>.|TRBJ1-2|15|.|TRBV19
TGTGCCAGTACCGCGGCGGCAGTTTCGAACTATGGCTACACCTTC
CASTAAAVSNYGYTF
>.|TRBJ1-1|12|.|TRBV7-2
TGTGCCAGCCCGTTGGGGGACACTGAAGCTTTCTTT
CASPLGDTEAFF
>.|TRBJ2-3|15|.|TRBV4-3
TGCGCCAGCAGCCAAGCGCGGACTAGCACAGATACGCAGTATTTT
CASSQARTSTDTQYF
>.|TRBJ1-4|15|.|TRBV18
TGTGCCAGCTCACCTGGGACACCAACTAATGAAAAACTGTTTTTT
CASSPGTPTNEKLFF
>.|TRBJ1-2|15|TRBD1|TRBV6-6
TGTGCCAGCACTCAACCGGGACAGGGGAGGCATGGCTACACCTTC
CASTQPGQGRHGYTF
>few|TRBJ1-2|13|.|TRBV12-3/TRBV12-4
TGTGCCAGCAGTTTGGGGCCTCTAGATGGCTACACCTTC
CASSLGPLDGYTF
>.|TRBJ2-3|17|TRBD2|TRBV18
TGTGCCAGCTCACCGGGCCGACTAGCGGAATACACAGATACGCAGTATTTT
CASSPGRLAEYTDTQYF
>.|TRBJ2-7|15|TRBD1|TRBV7-8
TGTGCCAGCAGCTTATGGGGGACAGGGACCTACGAGCAGTACTTC
CASSLWGTGTYEQYF
>few|TRBJ2-3|16|TRBD2|TRBV6-5
TGTGCCAGCAGTCGACTAGCGGGGGGGACCACAGATACGCAGTATTTT
CASSRLAGGTTDTQYF
>few|TRBJ2-7|11|.|TRBV7-6
TGTGCCAGCAGCCATCGGGGGGAGCAGTACTTC
CASSHRGEQYF
>many|TRBJ1-2|14|.|TRBV20-1
TGCAGTGCTAGAGATCTGGGACGGGACTATGGCTACACCTTC
CSARDLGRDYGYTF
>.|TRBJ1-6|16|.|TRBV3-1
TGTGCCAGCAGCCAACCGACGAGCTCCTATAATTCACCCCTCCACTTT
CASSQPTSSYNSPLHF
>few|TRBJ2-3|14|.|TRBV5-1
TGCGCCAGCAGCCCGGTGGCGGACCGGGATACGCAGTATTTT
CASSPVADRDTQYF
>few|TRBJ2-3|15|.|TRBV11-2
TGTGCCAGCAGCTTAAGGGTAGTTGGCACAGATACGCAGTATTTT
CASSLRVVGTDTQYF
>few|TRBJ2-7|13|.|TRBV12-3/TRBV12-4
TGTGCCAGCAGAGCTGCAAACAGGGACGAGCAGTACTTC
CASRAANRDEQYF
>few|TRBJ2-5|12|.|TRBV7-2
TGTGCCAGCAAACGGCGTCAAGAGACCCAGTACTTC
CASKRRQETQYF
>.|TRBJ2-7|13|TRBD1|TRBV12-3/TRBV12-4
TGTGCCAGCAGTGGGACAGTTACCTACGAGCAGTACTTC
CASSGTVTYEQYF
>.|TRBJ2-3|19|TRBD2|TRBV4-1
TGCGCCAGCAGCCAAGATCTAGCGGGGGACCTCCTCTTCACAGATACGCAGTATTTT
CASSQDLAGDLLFTDTQYF
>.|TRBJ2-3|15|.|TRBV7-9
TGTGCCAGCAGCTTAGTCGACACTAGCACAGATACGCAGTATTTT
CASSLVDTSTDTQYF